This T cell receptor beta chain was obtained from a study of shared clonotypes between healthy human individuals. All donors qualified as healthy HIV-negative adults and had experienced no recent acute infections or vaccinations. The split of CD4+ cells yielded CD45RA+ naive and CD45RA-negative memory subsets. General study results and limits: Clonotypes shared by all four donors outscored non-shared clonotypes in generation probability.

When replicate PCRs were run on sorted subsets, they used 150 to 200 ng DNA, 30,000 to 35,000 T cell genomes. TCRdb's copy holds only in-frame clones and misses some; the assay was immunoSEQ multiplex PCR. The table lists 730,000 or so clones, about three quarters of them singletons. About this clone: Its antigen is as yet unknown.

This receptor was taken from a woman aged 30 to 39 in good health. Specimen: memory CD4+ T cells sorted from blood. Subset specified: CD45RA-negative fraction.

The CDR3 region is CASSPRQGSGEQYF. For the CDR3, the DNA is TGTGCCAGCTCACCAAGGCAGGGCTCTGGTGAGCAGTACTTC. The chain couples TRBV18 to TRBJ2-7; D possibly corresponds to TRBD1 (5 bases). This CDR3 region has 14 residues. Germline V gives CDR1 KGHSH, CDR2 LQKENI. Trimming stripped 2 bases from V and 7 bases from J, with 15 bases between.